The 21 T cell receptor beta chains listed next were all sequenced from one sample in a study of CD8+ T cells in alopecia areata. TCR sequencing used cDNA made by reverse transcription of extracted RNA. Produced via immunoSEQ multiplex PCR; TCRdb's table is partial and in-frame only. Of around 270,000 clones listed, roughly 60% are singletons. Stated treatment: oral pan-JAK inhibitor, 5-10 mg twice daily. The specimen was CD4+ T cells sorted from blood, collected at week 24, from a patient treated with tofacitinib. These receptor sequences come from a human donor with alopecia areata.

This clone was observed a handful of times. The chain carries TRBV7-2 and TRBJ2-1; a possible D gene is TRBD1 (6 bases). The CDR3 runs to 15 residues. Trimming removed 5 bases at V and 10 bases at J, with 21 bases between. Germline V gives CDR1 SGHTA, CDR2 FQGNSA. For the CDR3, the DNA is TGTGCCAGCAGCCGCGCCGGCCGGCCTAGGGGGGAGCAGTTCTTC. Translating it yields CASSRAGRPRGEQFF.

This clone was found a few times. Sequence at one end of the junction differs from germline and may be a read error. The chain has TRBV27 and TRBJ1-2, with TRBD1 as a possible D gene (6 bases). The germline gives CDR1 MNHEY, CDR2 SMNVEV (reference sequence). There are 12 residues in the CDR3. The CDR3 sequence: CATSTGNYGYTF. The CDR3, as DNA: TGTGCCACCAGTACAGGGAACTATGGCTACACCTTC.

The chain couples TRBV7-9 to TRBJ2-5; the match to TRBD1 covers 9 bases. This CDR3 comprises 15 residues. Germline values: CDR1 SEHNR, CDR2 FQNEAQ (reference sequence). V shed 1 base and J 5 bases; nucleotides not matched to a gene: 5. Here the CDR3 DNA reads TGTGCCAGCAGCTTAGTTAACAGGGGGCGGGAGACCCAGTACTTC. This sequence encodes CASSLVNRGRETQYF.

The chain uses TRBV18 and TRBJ2-2; D remains unclear. The CDR3 contains 13 residues. Germline CDR1 reads KGHSH; CDR2 reads LQKENI. Deletions cut 6 bases from V and 1 base from J, with 6 bases between. CDR3 protein: CASSKENTGELFF. Here the CDR3 DNA reads TGTGCCAGCTCGAAAGAGAACACCGGGGAGCTGTTTTTT. Complete variable domain (other parts from reference TRBV18 and TRBJ2-2): NAGVMQNPRHLVRRRGQEARLRCSPMKGHSHVYWYRQLPEEGLKFMVYLQKENIIDESGMPKERFSAEFPKEGPSILRIQQVVRGDSAAYFCASSKENTGELFFGEGSRLTVL.

The chain links TRBV7-2 to TRBJ1-2, with D possibly TRBD1 on 5 matching bases. Trimming removed 7 bases at V and 4 bases at J, with 16 bases between. The CDR3 extends over 14 amino acids. Germline CDR1 SGHTA, CDR2 FQGNSA. The CDR3 protein is CASIGGGDRYGYTF. As DNA, the CDR3 is TGTGCCAGCATTGGAGGTGGGGACCGCTATGGCTACACCTTC.

The chain is built from TRBV29-1 and TRBJ1-5; D gene unclear. Trimming took off 8 bases at V and 0 bases at J, with 8 bases between the two ends. Germline CDR1 and CDR2: SQVTM and ANQGSEA. The CDR3 covers 12 residues. The CDR3 region has the DNA TGCAGCACCGGAGGTAGCAATCAGCCCCAGCATTTT. Translation gives CSTGGSNQPQHF.

V gene TRBV15 combines with J gene TRBJ2-1; no clear D. Trimming removed 0 bases at V and 9 bases at J, with 9 bases between. The CDR3 is 13 residues long. CDR1 LNHNV and CDR2 YYDKDF come from the germline V gene (reference sequence). The CDR3 sequence is CATSRDSPGEQFF. In nucleotides, the CDR3 is TGTGCCACCAGCAGAGATTCCCCGGGTGAGCAGTTCTTC.

The chain couples TRBV6-6 to TRBJ1-5; 8 bases line up with TRBD1. The CDR3 is made up of 13 amino acids. Germline V gives CDR1 MNHNY, CDR2 SVGAGI (reference sequence). V gave up 10 bases and J gave up 8 bases; unmatched junction bases: 10. CDR3 residues: CATSDRGIKPQHF. The DNA of the CDR3 is TGTGCCACTTCAGACAGGGGAATCAAGCCCCAGCATTTT.

The chain couples TRBV5-6 to TRBJ2-1; tentatively, D is TRBD1 or TRBD2 (6 bases each). Germline V CDR1 and CDR2: SGHDT, YYEEEE. V was cut by 4 bases and J by 4 bases, with 12 bases left in between. The CDR3 is made up of 14 amino acids. CDR3 sequence (DNA): TGTGCCAGCAGCGGTCTAGGGGGGTACAATGAGCAGTTCTTC. Translated: CASSGLGGYNEQFF. Full variable domain (outside the CDR3, taken from reference TRBV5-6 and TRBJ2-1): DAGVTQSPTHLIKTRGQQVTLRCSPKSGHDTVSWYQQALGQGPQFIFQYYEEEERQRGNFPDRFSGHQFPNYSSELNVNALLLGDSALYLCASSGLGGYNEQFFGPGTRLTVL.

Here the CDR3 DNA reads TGCACCGCAGGAGGGGACTTCACCGGGGAGCTGTTTTTT. This translates into CTAGGDFTGELFF. V gene TRBV29-1 combines with J gene TRBJ2-2, with D perhaps TRBD2 (6 bases). Germline CDR1 and CDR2: SQVTM and ANQGSEA. The CDR3 covers 13 residues.

Details on this clone: No conserved phenylalanine or tryptophan ends this CDR3, so it is likely a read error. The DNA is omitted, as the CDR3 cannot be located on it reliably, and the CDR3 follows TCRdb's listing. The gene calls are TRBV29-1 and TRBJ2-7; the tabulated D call, TRBD1, remains unverified against the DNA. Germline assignment: CDR1 SQVTM and CDR2 ANQGSEA. The CDR3 has 10 amino acids, counting both end residues. CDR3 sequence reads: CSVLPGQRSL.

The chain has TRBV7-2 and TRBJ2-5; the D is unclear. The V end was cut by 7 bases, the J end by 3 bases, with 15 bases between. This CDR3 contains 14 residues. The germline gives CDR1 SGHTA, CDR2 FQGNSA. DNA of the CDR3: TGTGCCAGCATCACGACGTTGGGTGAAGAGACCCAGTACTTC. Translating gives CASITTLGEETQYF. Full variable domain (outside the CDR3, taken from reference TRBV7-2 and TRBJ2-5): GAGVSQSPSNKVTEKGKDVELRCDPISGHTALYWYRQSLGQGLEFLIYFQGNSAPDKSGLPSDRFSAERTGGSVSTLTIQRTQQEDSAVYLCASITTLGEETQYFGPGTRLLVL.

The chain carries TRBV13 and TRBJ2-5; 11 bases match TRBD1. Germline CDR1 PRHDT, CDR2 FYEKMQ (reference sequence). The CDR3 length is 17 residues. V was clipped by 5 bases and J by 1 base; unmatched bases: 9. CDR3 loop: CASSHRTGGATQETQYF. CDR3 DNA: TGTGCCAGCAGCCACCGGACAGGGGGCGCAACCCAAGAGACCCAGTACTTC. Together with reference TRBV13 and TRBJ2-5, the CDR3 gives the full variable domain: AAGVIQSPRHLIKEKRETATLKCYPIPRHDTVYWYQQGPGQDPQFLISFYEKMQSDKGSIPDRFSAQQFSDYHSELNMSSLELGDSALYFCASSHRTGGATQETQYFGPGTRLLVL.

This chain connects TRBV2 to TRBJ1-6; TRBD1 aligns across 8 bases. CDR1 is SNHLY, CDR2 FYNNEI, per germline. V lost 4 bases to trimming and J lost 7 bases; unmatched junction nucleotides: 6. The CDR3 consists of 15 residues. CDR3 protein: CASSVAQGGNSPLHF. Written as DNA, the CDR3 is TGTGCCAGCAGTGTAGCACAGGGGGGCAATTCACCCCTCCACTTT.

The J gene is TRBJ1-6, the V gene TRBV4-2; D is undetermined. Trimming removed 4 bases at V and 10 bases at J, with 14 bases between. Germline lookup yields CDR1 LGHNA and CDR2 YNFKEQ. The CDR3 extends over 14 amino acids. CDR3 in DNA: TGTGCCAGCAGCCTGCCGGGCGGGCGATCACCCCTCCACTTT. The encoded protein is CASSLPGGRSPLHF.

The genes are TRBV5-5 and TRBJ2-1, with D hard to call. Trimming took 0 bases from V and 7 from J, leaving 5 bases between them. Germline loops: CDR1 SGHKS, CDR2 YYEKEE (reference sequence). The CDR3 has 12 amino acids. The CDR3 sequence is CASSLEINEQFF. The DNA of the CDR3 is TGTGCCAGCAGCTTGGAGATAAATGAGCAGTTCTTC.

The chain has TRBV28 and TRBJ1-2; a weak D match, TRBD1 (5 bases). Trimming removed 2 bases at V and 3 bases at J, with 7 bases between. The CDR3 is 13 residues long. Germline CDR1 is MDHEN and CDR2 is SYDVKM. The chain's CDR3 is CASSLGGDYGYTF. DNA for the CDR3: TGTGCCAGCAGTTTAGGGGGTGACTATGGCTACACCTTC.

The genes are TRBV28 and TRBJ1-2; TRBD1 aligns across 9 bases. The V and J ends lost 6 bases and 1 base, in that order; junction bases with no gene match: 6. CDR3 size: 15 residues. Germline V gene data show CDR1 as MDHEN and CDR2 as SYDVKM. CDR3: CASRPVTGGNYGYTF. CDR3 in DNA: TGTGCCAGCAGACCCGTGACAGGGGGTAACTATGGCTACACCTTC.

V usage is TRBV5-1 and J usage is TRBJ2-6; D is ambiguous. The CDR3 has 14 amino acids. V was trimmed by 4 bases and J by 4 bases, leaving 9 bases between them. The V gene's germline CDR1 is SGHRS and CDR2 YFSETQ. DNA for the CDR3: TGCGCCAGCAGCGTCGTGAGAGGGGCCAACGTCCTGACTTTC. This encodes CASSVVRGANVLTF.

This clone was seen only a few times. The chain combines TRBV28 with TRBJ1-4, with TRBD1 as a possible D gene (6 bases). Trimming cost V 3 bases and J 8 bases, with 13 bases left between them. This CDR3 spans 14 amino acids. The germline gives CDR1 MDHEN, CDR2 SYDVKM. The CDR3 is CASSLQGSREKLFF. In DNA form, the CDR3 reads TGTGCCAGCAGTTTGCAGGGGTCGAGAGAAAAACTGTTTTTT. Based on the CDR3 plus reference TRBV28 and TRBJ1-4, the full variable domain is DVKVTQSSRYLVKRTGEKVFLECVQDMDHENMFWYRQDPGLGLRLIYFSYDVKMKEKGDIPEGYSVSREKKERFSLILESASTNQTSMYLCASSLQGSREKLFFGSGTQLSVL.

This chain uses TRBV27 with TRBJ1-2; TRBD1 agrees at 8 bases. Germline CDR1 reads MNHEY; CDR2 reads SMNVEV (reference sequence). With 8 bases clipped from V and 2 bases from J, the junction kept 7 bases outside the gene matches. This CDR3 is 14 amino acids long. CDR3 sequence (DNA): TGTGCCAGCGCATTGGACAGGGCGAACTATGGCTACACCTTC. It specifies CASALDRANYGYTF.